This entry describes one T cell receptor (beta chain). Its target is unknown. The sample originates from a study of OX40 agonist ivuxolimab in advanced cancers. Study overall: Ivuxolimab, which patients received intravenously every 2 weeks, was dosed at 0.01 to 10 mg/kg. Three patients got partial responses; one had hepatocellular carcinoma and two had cutaneous melanoma.

Study-wide findings and caveats: Researchers did not establish what antigens the expanded peripheral T cells target. Clonal expansion in partial responders at 0.1-3.0 mg/kg ranked among the lowest.

Some clones are missing from TCRdb's copy, which holds only in-frame ones; the method was immunoSEQ multiplex PCR. The table records 50,000 to 70,000 clones, around four fifths of them present only once. The ends were cut back, 4 bases at V and 5 bases at J, with 10 bases in the middle. This CDR3 is built from 13 residues. Germline-derived CDR1 and CDR2 are SGHVS and FNYEAQ. This chain connects TRBV7-6 to TRBJ2-3; maybe TRBD2 (5 bases). The source of this sequence is an adult with an advanced solid tumor such as melanoma, head and neck, liver or kidney cancer. The material was CD4+ or CD8+ T cells sorted from blood, obtained in a trial of the OX40 agonist ivuxolimab. The CDR3 loop is CASSSPSLDTQYF. CDR3 coding DNA: TGTGCCAGCAGCTCCCCTAGCTTAGATACGCAGTATTTT.